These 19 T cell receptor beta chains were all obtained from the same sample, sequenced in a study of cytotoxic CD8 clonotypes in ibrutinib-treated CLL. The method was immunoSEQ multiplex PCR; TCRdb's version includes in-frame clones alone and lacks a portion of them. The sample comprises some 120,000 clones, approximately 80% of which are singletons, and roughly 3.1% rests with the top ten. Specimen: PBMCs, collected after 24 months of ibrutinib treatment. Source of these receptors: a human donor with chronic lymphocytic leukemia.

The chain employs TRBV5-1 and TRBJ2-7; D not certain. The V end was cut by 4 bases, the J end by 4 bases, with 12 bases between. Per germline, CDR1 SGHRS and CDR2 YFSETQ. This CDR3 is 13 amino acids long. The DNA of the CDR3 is TGCGCCAGCAGCCCACCTACAGAGTACGAGCAGTACTTC. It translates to CASSPPTEYEQYF.

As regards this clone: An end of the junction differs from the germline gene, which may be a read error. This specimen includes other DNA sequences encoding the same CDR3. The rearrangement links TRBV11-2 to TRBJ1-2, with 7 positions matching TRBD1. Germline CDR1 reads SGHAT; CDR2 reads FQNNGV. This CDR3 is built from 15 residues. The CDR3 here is CASSSDWGQGGPKTF. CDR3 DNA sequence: TGCGCCAGCAGCTCAGATTGGGGCCAGGGGGGACCGAAGACCTTC.

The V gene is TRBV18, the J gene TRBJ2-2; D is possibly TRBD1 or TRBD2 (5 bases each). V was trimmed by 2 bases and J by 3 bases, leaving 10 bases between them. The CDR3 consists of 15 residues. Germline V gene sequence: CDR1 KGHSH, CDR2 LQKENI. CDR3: CASSPSQGDTGELFF. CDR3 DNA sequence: TGTGCCAGCTCACCAAGTCAGGGAGACACCGGGGAGCTGTTTTTT.

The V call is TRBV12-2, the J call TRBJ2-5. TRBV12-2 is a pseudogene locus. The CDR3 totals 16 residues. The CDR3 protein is CASRPVRAVLEETQYF. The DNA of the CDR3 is TGTGCAAGTCGCCCGGTCCGGGCAGTATTGGAAGAGACCCAGTACTTC.

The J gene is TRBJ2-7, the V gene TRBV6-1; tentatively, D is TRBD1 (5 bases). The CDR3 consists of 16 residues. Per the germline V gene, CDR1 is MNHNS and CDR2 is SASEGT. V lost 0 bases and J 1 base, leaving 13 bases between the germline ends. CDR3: CASSEAHGHLSYEQYF. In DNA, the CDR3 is TGTGCCAGCAGTGAAGCGCATGGACATCTATCCTACGAGCAGTACTTC.

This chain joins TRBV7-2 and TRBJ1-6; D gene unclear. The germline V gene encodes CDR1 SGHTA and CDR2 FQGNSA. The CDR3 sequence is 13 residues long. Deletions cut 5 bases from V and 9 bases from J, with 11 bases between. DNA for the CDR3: TGTGCCAGCAGCCCCCGGTTTATTTCACCCCTCCACTTT. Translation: CASSPRFISPLHF.

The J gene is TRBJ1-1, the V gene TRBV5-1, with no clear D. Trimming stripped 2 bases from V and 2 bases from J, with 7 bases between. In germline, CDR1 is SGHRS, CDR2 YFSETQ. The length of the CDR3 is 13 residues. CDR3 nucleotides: TGCGCCAGCAGCTTTGGGGATAACACTGAAGCTTTCTTT. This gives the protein CASSFGDNTEAFF.

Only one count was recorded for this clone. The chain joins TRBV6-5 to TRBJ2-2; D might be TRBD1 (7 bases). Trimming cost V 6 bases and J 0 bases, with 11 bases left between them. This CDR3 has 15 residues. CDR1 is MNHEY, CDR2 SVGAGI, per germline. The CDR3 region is CASSRGTANTGELFF. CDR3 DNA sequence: TGTGCCAGCAGCCGCGGGACAGCGAACACCGGGGAGCTGTTTTTT.

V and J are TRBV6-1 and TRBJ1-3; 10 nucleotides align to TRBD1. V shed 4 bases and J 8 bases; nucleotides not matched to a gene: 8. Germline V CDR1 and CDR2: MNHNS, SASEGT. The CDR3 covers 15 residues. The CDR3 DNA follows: TGTGCCAGCAGTGGACAGGGGGCCCTTAGGGACACCATATATTTT. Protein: CASSGQGALRDTIYF.

CDR3 in amino acids: CASSHEEGDNEQFF. The CDR3 nucleotides read TGCGCCAGCAGCCACGAGGAGGGAGACAATGAGCAGTTCTTC. The chain uses TRBV4-3 and TRBJ2-1, with a tentative D call TRBD2 (6 bases). This CDR3 region has 14 residues. Germline V gives CDR1 LGHNA, CDR2 YSLEER. Trimming left V 3 bases short and J 5 bases short, with 11 bases between.

CDR3 in DNA: TGTGCCAGCAGCGTAGCTGAGGCGGGGTTGGGCTACGAGCAGTACTTC. It yields the protein CASSVAEAGLGYEQYF. V gene TRBV9 combines with J gene TRBJ2-7; a weak D match, TRBD2 (6 bases). The CDR3 totals 16 residues. V was clipped by 0 bases and J by 3 bases, with 16 bases between them. CDR1 SGDLS and CDR2 YYNGEE come from the germline V gene.

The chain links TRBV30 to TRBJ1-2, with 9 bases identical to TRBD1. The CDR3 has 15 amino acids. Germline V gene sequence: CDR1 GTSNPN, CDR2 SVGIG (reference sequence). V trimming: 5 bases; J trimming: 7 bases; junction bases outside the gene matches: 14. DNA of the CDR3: TGTGCCTGGGAAAATACCGGGACAGGGCTTATTGGCTACACCTTC. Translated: CAWENTGTGLIGYTF.

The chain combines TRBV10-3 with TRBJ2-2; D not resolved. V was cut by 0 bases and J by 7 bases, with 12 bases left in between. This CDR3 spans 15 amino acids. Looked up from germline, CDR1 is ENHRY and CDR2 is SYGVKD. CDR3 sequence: CAISESNPEYGELFF. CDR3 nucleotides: TGTGCCATCAGTGAGTCGAATCCCGAGTACGGGGAGCTGTTTTTT.

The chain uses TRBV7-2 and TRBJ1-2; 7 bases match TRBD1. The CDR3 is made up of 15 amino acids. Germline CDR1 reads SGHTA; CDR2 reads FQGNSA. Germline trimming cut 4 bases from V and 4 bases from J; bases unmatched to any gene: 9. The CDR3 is CASSSGTVPLYGYTF. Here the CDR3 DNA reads TGTGCCAGCAGCTCGGGGACAGTACCCCTCTATGGCTACACCTTC.

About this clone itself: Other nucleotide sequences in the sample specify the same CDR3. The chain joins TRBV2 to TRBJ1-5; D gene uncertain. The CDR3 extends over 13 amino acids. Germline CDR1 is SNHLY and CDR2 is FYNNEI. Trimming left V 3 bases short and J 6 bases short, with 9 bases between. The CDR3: CASSEQTGQPQHF. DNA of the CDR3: TGTGCCAGCAGTGAGCAGACGGGTCAGCCCCAGCATTTT.

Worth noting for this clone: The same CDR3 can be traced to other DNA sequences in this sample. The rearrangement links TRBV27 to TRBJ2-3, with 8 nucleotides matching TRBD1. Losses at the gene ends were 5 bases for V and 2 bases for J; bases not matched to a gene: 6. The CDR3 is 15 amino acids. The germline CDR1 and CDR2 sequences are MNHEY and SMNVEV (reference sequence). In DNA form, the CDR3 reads TGTGCCAGCAGTCCAGGGGGCTCCTCCACAGATACGCAGTATTTT. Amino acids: CASSPGGSSTDTQYF.

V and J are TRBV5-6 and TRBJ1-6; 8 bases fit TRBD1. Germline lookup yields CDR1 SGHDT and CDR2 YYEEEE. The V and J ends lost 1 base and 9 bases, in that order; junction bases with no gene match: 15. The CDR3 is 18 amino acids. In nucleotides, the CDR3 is TGTGCCAGCAGCTTGTTGCCCCAGGGGGCGACCTTCGGTTCACCCCTCCACTTT. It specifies CASSLLPQGATFGSPLHF.

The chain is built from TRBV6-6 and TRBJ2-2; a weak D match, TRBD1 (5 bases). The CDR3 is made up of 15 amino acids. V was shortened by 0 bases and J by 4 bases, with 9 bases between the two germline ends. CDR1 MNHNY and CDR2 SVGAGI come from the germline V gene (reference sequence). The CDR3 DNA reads TGTGCCAGCAGTTACTCCCAGGGCGGCACCGGGGAGCTGTTTTTT. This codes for CASSYSQGGTGELFF.

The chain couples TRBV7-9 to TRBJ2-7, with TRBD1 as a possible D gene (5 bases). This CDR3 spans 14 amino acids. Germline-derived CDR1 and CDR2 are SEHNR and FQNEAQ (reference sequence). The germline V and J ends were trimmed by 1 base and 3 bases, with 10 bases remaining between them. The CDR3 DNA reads TGTGCCAGCAGCTTAGTCGACAGCGTCTACGAGCAGTACTTC. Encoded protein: CASSLVDSVYEQYF.